These 2 T cell receptor beta chains share one sample of origin, sequenced in a study of memory CD4+ T cells and cytomegalovirus serostatus (dated by TCRdb to about 2019). The library was generated by the immunoSEQ multiplex PCR assay. Entries here come from immuneACCESS through TCRdb and include only in-frame sequences with V and J called. Some clones fail to appear in such tables; in the studies checked, an unresolved V gene covers under half of the shortfall, and the cause of the remainder is unknown. Recorded for this sample are about 61,000 clones; approximately 78% of them occurred a single time. The top ten clonotypes cover around 0.9% of the sample. A FACSAria II was used to sort memory CD4+ T cells, defined as single viable CD3+CD4+CD8-CD45RO+ cells. The source material was memory CD4+ T cells from blood. These receptors originate from an adult in good health and CMV-seronegative.

This chain connects TRBV12-5 to TRBJ1-6; the D is unclear. V lost 6 bases, J lost 0 bases, and 6 bases lay in between. Germline V gene lookup returns CDR1 LGHNT and CDR2 FRNRAP. The CDR3 is made up of 14 amino acids. CDR3 sequence: CASGLTSYNSPLHF. CDR3 coding DNA: TGTGCTAGTGGACTCACCTCCTATAATTCACCCCTCCACTTT.

The CDR3 nucleotides are TGCGCCAGCAGCTTGGACCCACAAAGCACAGATACGCAGTATTTT. Translated: CASSLDPQSTDTQYF. The chain uses TRBV5-1 and TRBJ2-3; no definite D call. CDR3 length: 15 amino acids. The germline V and J ends were trimmed by 0 bases and 0 bases, with 8 bases remaining between them. Germline V gene sequence: CDR1 SGHRS, CDR2 YFSETQ. Drawing the rest from reference TRBV5-1 and TRBJ2-3, the complete variable domain is KAGVTQTPRYLIKTRGQQVTLSCSPISGHRSVSWYQQTPGQGLQFLFEYFSETQRNKGNFPGRFSGRQFSNSRSEMNVSTLELGDSALYLCASSLDPQSTDTQYFGPGTRLTVL.